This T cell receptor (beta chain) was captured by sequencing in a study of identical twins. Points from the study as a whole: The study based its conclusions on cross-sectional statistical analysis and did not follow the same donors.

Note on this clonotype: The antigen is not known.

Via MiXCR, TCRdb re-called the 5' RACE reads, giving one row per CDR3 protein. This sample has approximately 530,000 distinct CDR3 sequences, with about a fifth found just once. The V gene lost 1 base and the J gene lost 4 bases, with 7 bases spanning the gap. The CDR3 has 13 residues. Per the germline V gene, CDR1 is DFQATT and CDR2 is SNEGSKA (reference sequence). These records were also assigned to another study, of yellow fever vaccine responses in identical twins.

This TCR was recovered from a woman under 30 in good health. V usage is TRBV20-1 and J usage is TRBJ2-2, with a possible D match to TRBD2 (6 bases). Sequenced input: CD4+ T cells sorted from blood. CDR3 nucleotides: TGCAGTGCTAGAGGCGGGACCACCGGGGAGCTGTTTTTT. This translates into CSARGGTTGELFF.